This TCR beta chain is from a study of CD8 T cells in Susac syndrome. Overall study: Eight or nine of the sequenced Susac syndrome patients were in remission, and roughly six had active disease.

Only one count was recorded for this clonotype. Germline V gene lookup returns CDR1 MGHDK and CDR2 SYGVNS. The junction had 6 bases not matched to a gene; V was cut back by 5 bases and J by 5 bases. The CDR3 totals 14 residues. Peripheral blood CD8+ and CD4+ T cells were profiled by TCR beta sequencing. Reverse transcription of roughly 0.5 to 1 ug RNA was carried out with random hexamers. By means of immunoSEQ multiplex PCR, TCR beta CDR3 spanning 54 Vbeta and 13 Jbeta underwent amplification. TCRdb redid the calling of the immunoSEQ multiplex PCR reads with MiXCR, one entry per CDR3 protein. The table shows approximately 190,000 distinct CDR3 sequences, with under 97% occurring only once.

The specimen was CD4+ T cells from PBMCs. The sequence was collected from a human donor with Susac syndrome. The chain combines TRBV25-1 with TRBJ2-3; 8 bases map to TRBD2. Written as DNA, the CDR3 is TGTGCCAGCAGTACCACGGGGGGGCGAGATACGCAGTATTTT. Its protein is CASSTTGGRDTQYF.